The clone carrying this T cell receptor (beta chain) has more than one count but fewer than ten. These data originate in a study of Graves' ophthalmopathy and Graves' hyperthyroidism. CDR1 SGHTA and CDR2 FQGNSA come from the germline V gene. This CDR3 contains 14 residues. V lost 4 bases to trimming and J lost 4 bases, with 10 bases between them. Clinical symptoms, serum thyroxine, TRAb, thyroid ultrasound and orbital computed tomography were relied on for diagnosis. From RNA, the CDR3 regions of TCR beta chains were amplified and sequenced. Second-round multiplex PCR came after first-round RT-PCR with HTBI primers. TCRdb called the multiplex PCR reads again in MiXCR, with one record for every CDR3 protein. Counted here are 200,000 to 300,000 distinct CDR3 sequences, 45% occurring once; the ten biggest clones make up more than 45%.

The material sequenced was peripheral blood. The rearrangement uses TRBV7-2 and TRBJ2-2; D not resolved. The sequence derives from an adult man with Graves' ophthalmopathy. The CDR3 DNA reads as TGTGCCAGCAGCTCGCCGGTTTCCACCGGGGAGCTGTTTTTT. This gives the protein CASSSPVSTGELFF.